The TCR beta chain under discussion was sequenced for a study of Ad26.COV2.S vaccination and SARS-CoV-2 variants. For the study at large: The vaccine Ad26.COV2.S was put into the muscle once, or twice with 56 days between. Broader study findings: With respect to non-spike TCR breadth, vaccine and placebo recipients were similar. Researchers cautioned that TCR breadth and depth analyses may have underestimated total T cell responses.

Details on this clone: What it binds is not known.

The assay was immunoSEQ multiplex PCR, and TCRdb's table has in-frame clones only and misses some. The repertoire holds around 450,000 clones, with 90% as singletons. The treatment: 15 to 20 received Ad26.COV2.S at low or high dose, single or two shots; about five received placebo; per-sample allocation not given. It was on day 63 after the first vaccine or placebo injection that samples were taken. Germline lookup yields CDR1 SGHRS and CDR2 YFSETQ. Trimming stripped 0 bases from V and 6 bases from J, with 8 bases between. The CDR3 sequence is 13 residues long. The sample was peripheral blood, taken in a trial of Ad26.COV2.S vaccine versus placebo. The genes are TRBV5-1 and TRBJ2-3; D is undetermined. This clonotype was obtained from a person between 18 and 65 years old who received the Ad26.COV2.S COVID-19 vaccine or a placebo. The CDR3 coding sequence is TGCGCCAGCAGCTTGGGTATGGGGGATACGCAGTATTTT. It codes for CASSLGMGDTQYF.